The 25 T cell receptor beta chains presented below share a single source sample, sequenced in a study of T cells in Graves' hyperthyroidism and ophthalmopathy. Regions amplified from RNA transcripts were the TCR beta CDR3 regions. First-round RT-PCR of the TCR CDR3 relied on the HTBI primer set. From the multiplex PCR reads, TCRdb called clonotypes with MiXCR, one entry per CDR3 protein. The sample carries around 250,000 distinct CDR3 sequences, less than 15% recorded once. Sequencing was done on a sample of blood. All receptors come from a woman aged 40 to 50 with Graves' hyperthyroidism that later progressed to Graves' ophthalmopathy.

This clonotype was counted only a few times. This sequence joins TRBV5-1 and TRBJ2-7, with no clear D. The CDR3 is 13 residues long. The germline V gene has CDR1 SGHRS and CDR2 YFSETQ. Trimming cost V 4 bases and J 5 bases, with 13 bases left between them. The CDR3 DNA reads as TGCGCCAGCAGCGTTCTCAGCTGGGACGAGCAGTACTTC. Amino acid sequence: CASSVLSWDEQYF.

This clonotype was seen repeatedly, ten times or more. V usage is TRBV12-3 or TRBV12-4 and J usage is TRBJ1-2; D gene ambiguous. Trimming stripped 1 base from V and 3 bases from J, with 9 bases between. This CDR3 is 14 amino acids long. The CDR3: CASSLGGGDYGYTF. CDR3 nucleotide sequence: TGTGCCAGCAGTTTAGGGGGTGGAGACTATGGCTACACCTTC.

A few counts support this clonotype. The chain employs TRBV9 and TRBJ2-7; TRBD1 matches 9 bases. CDR1 SGDLS and CDR2 YYNGEE come from the germline V gene. The CDR3 covers 15 residues. V lost 4 bases to trimming and J lost 6 bases; unmatched junction nucleotides: 11. The CDR3, as DNA: TGTGCCAGCAGCAAAACACAGGGGGCCTCGGGCGAGCAGTACTTC. It specifies CASSKTQGASGEQYF.

This clonotype was observed many times. The J gene is TRBJ2-1, the V gene TRBV13, with 7 bases aligning to TRBD1. V gave up 5 bases and J gave up 4 bases; unmatched junction bases: 8. Per the germline V gene, CDR1 is PRHDT and CDR2 is FYEKMQ (reference sequence). The CDR3 is made up of 15 amino acids. CDR3 DNA: TGTGCCAGCAGCGAAGGACAGGTAGTTTACAATGAGCAGTTCTTC. This translates into CASSEGQVVYNEQFF.

This clonotype was recorded a few times. An end of the junction does not agree with germline; a read error may underlie this. This sequence joins TRBV7-3 and TRBJ2-7; weak D call: TRBD2 (6 bases). The CDR3 is 14 residues long. Germline assignment: CDR1 SGHTA and CDR2 FQGTGA. Here the CDR3 reads CASSDRDSTYEQHF. The CDR3 region has the DNA TGTGCCAGCAGCGACCGGGACTCCACCTACGAGCAGCACTTC.

This clonotype was seen many times. The chain carries TRBV6-1 and TRBJ1-6; maybe TRBD1 (5 bases). The CDR3 runs 13 residues. Germline V gene lookup returns CDR1 MNHNS and CDR2 SASEGT. Trimming took off 6 bases at V and 4 bases at J, with 7 bases between the two ends. The CDR3 spells CASRGPYNSPLHF. CDR3 DNA sequence: TGTGCCAGCAGGGGACCATATAATTCACCCCTCCACTTT.

The chain carries TRBV2 and TRBJ2-2; 9 nucleotides match TRBD2. There are 17 residues in the CDR3. Germline V gene sequence: CDR1 SNHLY, CDR2 FYNNEI. J gave up 4 bases and V 3 bases, and 9 bases lay outside the gene matches. CDR3 coding DNA: TGTGCCAGCAGTGACGGGGGCGGGAGGGCGGGCACCGGGGAGCTGTTTTTT. It codes for CASSDGGGRAGTGELFF.

This clonotype was seen ten or more times. V and J are TRBV28 and TRBJ1-1, with a tentative D call TRBD1 (6 bases). The germline V and J ends were trimmed by 6 bases and 7 bases, with 21 bases remaining between them. Looked up from germline, CDR1 is MDHEN and CDR2 is SYDVKM. The CDR3 is 15 residues long. In DNA form, the CDR3 reads TGTGCCAGCAGCCCCCGGACAGCACGAGGTGTTGAAGCTTTCTTT. This translates into CASSPRTARGVEAFF.

This sequence joins TRBV6-1 and TRBJ2-7; TRBD2 aligns across 9 bases. V dropped 4 bases and J dropped 5; count of bases not matched to a gene: 9. CDR1 is MNHNS and CDR2 is SASEGT in the germline V gene. The CDR3 length is 15 residues. CDR3 sequence reads: CASSGPTGLAHEQYF. CDR3 coding DNA: TGTGCCAGCAGTGGACCCACCGGACTAGCGCACGAGCAGTACTTC.

The sample holds a few counts of this clonotype. The V gene is TRBV18, the J gene TRBJ1-4; D call uncertain. The CDR3 is 17 amino acids. Trimming cost V 3 bases and J 3 bases, with 17 bases left between them. Germline V CDR1 and CDR2: KGHSH, LQKENI. CDR3 protein: CASSPNPSNRANEKLFF. The CDR3 DNA is TGTGCCAGCTCACCCAATCCTAGCAACAGAGCTAATGAAAAACTGTTTTTT.

As regards this clonotype: It may be a read error: a sequence one base away is much more abundant. The chain uses TRBV12-3 or TRBV12-4 and TRBJ2-1; 11 positions match TRBD2. Trimming removed 5 bases from V and 4 bases from J; junction bases left unmatched: 7. The CDR3 is made up of 16 amino acids. This CDR3 reads CASSDRIAGGYNEQFF. For the CDR3, the DNA is TGTGCCAGCAGTGACCGAATAGCGGGAGGGTACAATGAGCAGTTCTTC.

At least ten counts were recorded for this clonotype. The chain uses TRBV7-8 and TRBJ2-3; TRBD1 agrees at 8 bases. This CDR3 region has 19 residues. The germline CDR1 and CDR2 sequences are SGHVS and FQNEAQ. The trim removed 0 bases at V and 4 bases at J, leaving 15 bases unmatched. CDR3 region: CASSLARVARGRYPDTQYF. The DNA for the CDR3 is TGTGCCAGCAGCTTAGCGCGGGTAGCCAGGGGGCGCTACCCAGATACGCAGTATTTT.

This clonotype was recorded at least ten times. The DNA for the CDR3 is TGTGCCAGCTCACCAATTAGCGGGAGTAGGTATGAGCAGTTCTTC. Protein sequence: CASSPISGSRYEQFF. The V and J genes are TRBV18 and TRBJ2-1, with TRBD2 matching over 9 bases. V shed 2 bases and J 8 bases; nucleotides not matched to a gene: 7. The CDR3 is made up of 15 amino acids. Looked up from germline, CDR1 is KGHSH and CDR2 is LQKENI. Variable domain in full (rest from reference TRBV18 and TRBJ2-1): NAGVMQNPRHLVRRRGQEARLRCSPMKGHSHVYWYRQLPEEGLKFMVYLQKENIIDESGMPKERFSAEFPKEGPSILRIQQVVRGDSAAYFCASSPISGSRYEQFFGPGTRLTVL.

This clonotype has a count of ten or more. The rearrangement joins TRBV9 to TRBJ1-6; D is uncertain. Germline lookup yields CDR1 SGDLS and CDR2 YYNGEE. The V gene lost 0 bases and the J gene lost 7 bases, with 2 bases spanning the gap. CDR3 size: 12 residues. The CDR3 nucleotides read TGTGCCAGCAGCGTAGAGAATTCACCCCTCCACTTT. Amino acids: CASSVENSPLHF.

This clonotype was recorded at least ten times. The chain couples TRBV6-1 to TRBJ2-3, with 12 bases fitting TRBD2. The germline gives CDR1 MNHNS, CDR2 SASEGT. With 5 bases clipped from V and 7 bases from J, the junction kept 7 bases outside the gene matches. The CDR3 has 15 amino acids. For the CDR3, the DNA is TGTGCCAGCAGTCGACTAGCGGGAGAGCGGAATACGCAGTATTTT. Its protein is CASSRLAGERNTQYF.

This clonotype has a count of ten or more. The chain couples TRBV14 to TRBJ2-1; tentatively, D is TRBD2 (5 bases). The CDR3 contains 13 residues. CDR1 is SGHDN and CDR2 is FVKESK in the germline V gene. V dropped 4 bases and J dropped 14 bases, with 18 bases sitting between them. Here the CDR3 DNA reads TGTGCCAGCAGCCTCCTAGGGTACCCCGGGGAGTTCTTC. Amino acid sequence: CASSLLGYPGEFF.

At least ten counts were recorded for this clonotype. The gene calls are TRBV28 and TRBJ1-5, with D possibly matching TRBD1 (6 bases). With 4 bases removed from V and 2 bases from J, the gap between germline ends came to 18 bases. CDR1 and CDR2 from the germline V gene are MDHEN and SYDVKM. The CDR3 has 17 residues. The CDR3 sequence is CASSSISQGQGNQPQHF. CDR3 DNA sequence: TGTGCCAGCAGTTCAATCTCACAGGGTCAGGGCAATCAGCCCCAGCATTTT.

This clonotype came up many times. The V call is TRBV9, the J call TRBJ2-1; 8 bases align to TRBD1. This CDR3 is 12 amino acids long. Germline trimming cut 4 bases from V and 9 bases from J; bases unmatched to any gene: 3. CDR1 and CDR2 from the germline V gene are SGDLS and YYNGEE. The CDR3 reads CASSRQGSEQFF. CDR3 bases: TGTGCCAGCAGCAGACAGGGGAGTGAGCAGTTCTTC.

This clonotype was detected many times. This rearrangement joins TRBV10-2 to TRBJ2-3; 7 nucleotides align to TRBD2. V dropped 3 bases and J dropped 4; count of bases not matched to a gene: 7. This CDR3 has 15 amino acids. Germline CDR1 reads WSHSY; CDR2 reads SAAADI. The CDR3 spells CASSERGSSADTQYF. As DNA, the CDR3 is TGCGCCAGCAGTGAACGCGGGAGTTCCGCAGATACGCAGTATTTT.

The CDR3 DNA reads as TGCAGTGCACCCCGGCGGGAGTATGAGCAGTTCTTC. Translating it yields CSAPRREYEQFF. The V gene is TRBV20-1, the J gene TRBJ2-1, with 7 bases that match TRBD2. V gave up 6 bases and J gave up 8 bases; unmatched junction bases: 7. The germline CDR1 and CDR2 sequences are DFQATT and SNEGSKA (reference sequence). This CDR3 is built from 12 residues.

This clonotype was picked up many times. V and J are TRBV11-2 and TRBJ2-1; TRBD1 matches at 9 bases. Germline V gene sequence: CDR1 SGHAT, CDR2 FQNNGV. The CDR3 is 17 amino acids. V lost 1 base and J lost 7; bases outside the gene matches: 11. CDR3 loop: CASSLVTLGQGRNEQFF. CDR3 DNA: TGTGCCAGCAGCTTAGTGACGTTGGGACAGGGAAGGAATGAGCAGTTCTTC.

The table lists this clonotype with many counts. The chain employs TRBV11-2 and TRBJ2-7; D is undetermined. The CDR3 is 14 residues long. Trimming took off 1 base at V and 0 bases at J, with 7 bases between the two ends. Germline loops: CDR1 SGHAT, CDR2 FQNNGV. CDR3 bases: TGTGCCAGCAGCTTAGGCCCCAGCTCCTACGAGCAGTACTTC. Its protein product is CASSLGPSSYEQYF.

This clonotype was observed a few times. The rearrangement joins TRBV4-2 to TRBJ1-4; tentative D call: TRBD1 (5 bases). Germline V gene data show CDR1 as LGHNA and CDR2 as YNFKEQ. V lost 3 bases to trimming and J lost 7 bases, with 18 bases between them. CDR3 length: 16 amino acids. CDR3 bases: TGTGCCAGCAGCCAGGGGTCCGGGACGGCGGCTGAAAAACTGTTTTTT. Protein product: CASSQGSGTAAEKLFF.

This clonotype is a singleton in its sample. The chain links TRBV28 to TRBJ2-1; 10 bases are a match to TRBD2. This CDR3 contains 16 residues. Germline V CDR1 and CDR2: MDHEN, SYDVKM. The V segment lost 6 bases and the J segment 8 bases; nucleotides outside the gene matches: 13. Written as DNA, the CDR3 is TGTGCCAGCAGCCAAGCCGCTAGCGGGAGAAGGTATGAGCAGTTCTTC. It translates to CASSQAASGRRYEQFF. The variable domain in full, completed from reference TRBV28 and TRBJ2-1, reads DVKVTQSSRYLVKRTGEKVFLECVQDMDHENMFWYRQDPGLGLRLIYFSYDVKMKEKGDIPEGYSVSREKKERFSLILESASTNQTSMYLCASSQAASGRRYEQFFGPGTRLTVL.

This clonotype appeared many times. V is TRBV2 and J is TRBJ1-1; the match to TRBD1 covers 8 bases. CDR3 length: 12 residues. Per the germline V gene, CDR1 is SNHLY and CDR2 is FYNNEI. V lost 9 bases, J lost 0 bases, and 0 bases stayed unmatched. The CDR3 DNA reads TGTGCCAGACAGGGGGTGAACACTGAAGCTTTCTTT. It translates to CARQGVNTEAFF.